These 2 T cell receptor beta chains were all obtained from the same sample, sequenced in a study of cytomegalovirus exposure and HLA in healthy donors. The repertoire was sequenced with immunoSEQ multiplex PCR; TCRdb's copy has only in-frame clones and lacks some. The sample carries more than 250,000 clones, roughly 90% recorded once. The sequenced material came from PBMCs. These receptors all come from a woman aged 25 to 45 in good health and CMV-seropositive.

This chain joins TRBV10-3 and TRBJ1-6; 9 positions agree with TRBD1. The CDR3 is 16 amino acids. CDR1 and CDR2 (germline): ENHRY, SYGVKD. J gave up 6 bases and V 5 bases, and 8 bases lay outside the gene matches. CDR3 DNA sequence: TGTGCCATCAGTCCGGGACAGGGTATGTTTAATTCACCCCTCCACTTT. Its translation: CAISPGQGMFNSPLHF.

V is TRBV30 and J is TRBJ2-5, with 8 bases lining up with TRBD1. Germline assignment: CDR1 GTSNPN and CDR2 SVGIG (reference sequence). The CDR3 runs 17 residues. With 0 bases clipped from V and 0 bases from J, the junction kept 9 bases outside the gene matches. CDR3 residues: CAWSVPRTGSYQETQYF. Written as DNA, the CDR3 is TGTGCCTGGAGTGTACCCCGGACAGGGTCGTACCAAGAGACCCAGTACTTC.